This TCR beta chain was captured by sequencing in a study of CD8+ T cells in alopecia areata. As for the study in general: Treated patients swallowed 5 to 10 mg of oral tofacitinib twice daily. A 6-month off-drug phase came after tofacitinib, which had lasted 6 to 18 months.

The ends lost 9 bases at V and 4 bases at J; junction bases unmatched: 7. CDR3 size: 13 residues. Germline V gene lookup returns CDR1 SNHLY and CDR2 FYNNEI. Treatment here: oral pan-JAK inhibitor, 5-10 mg twice daily. Following extraction, RNA underwent reverse transcription to cDNA, which served as the sequencing template. Libraries were prepared by immunoSEQ multiplex PCR; TCRdb keeps only in-frame clonotypes and omits some of them. The repertoire holds over 80,000 clones, with 40% to 50% as singletons. The material sequenced was CD8+ T cells sorted from blood, taken at week 24, from a patient treated with tofacitinib. This sequence joins TRBV2 and TRBJ2-5; 8 bases line up with TRBD1. The sequence was obtained from a human donor with alopecia areata. DNA for the CDR3: TGTGCCAGTCATCAGGGGGCGCGAGAGACCCAGTACTTC. Translating it yields CASHQGARETQYF.